This T cell receptor beta chain was observed in a study of neurological immune-mediated disorders. Whole-study findings and limits: Phylogenetic grouping placed 18 of 34 multiple sclerosis patients' repertoires in one related-CDR3 cluster, a possible signature. Multiple sclerosis was found to have the least TCR clonal expansion, below healthy controls, and HTLV-1-associated myelopathy the most.

This CDR3 is 16 amino acids long. Germline loops: CDR1 MNHEY, CDR2 SVGAGI. V was shortened by 6 bases and J by 3 bases, with 20 bases between the two germline ends. As for the cDNA, it was generated by 5'RACE with 10-nucleotide random UMIs. TCRdb itself ran the 5' RACE reads through MiXCR, one entry per CDR3 protein. The table lists almost 85,000 distinct CDR3 sequences, 2.6% of them singletons. This clonotype appeared many times. Its antigen is unidentified. The receptor was isolated from a woman aged 25 to 39 with multiple sclerosis. The sample was PBMCs. The chain carries TRBV6-5 and TRBJ1-2; tentative D call: TRBD1 (6 bases). DNA for the CDR3: TGTGCCAGCAGGGGGACATCCTTAACCGATGACTATGGCTACACCTTC. It codes for CASRGTSLTDDYGYTF.